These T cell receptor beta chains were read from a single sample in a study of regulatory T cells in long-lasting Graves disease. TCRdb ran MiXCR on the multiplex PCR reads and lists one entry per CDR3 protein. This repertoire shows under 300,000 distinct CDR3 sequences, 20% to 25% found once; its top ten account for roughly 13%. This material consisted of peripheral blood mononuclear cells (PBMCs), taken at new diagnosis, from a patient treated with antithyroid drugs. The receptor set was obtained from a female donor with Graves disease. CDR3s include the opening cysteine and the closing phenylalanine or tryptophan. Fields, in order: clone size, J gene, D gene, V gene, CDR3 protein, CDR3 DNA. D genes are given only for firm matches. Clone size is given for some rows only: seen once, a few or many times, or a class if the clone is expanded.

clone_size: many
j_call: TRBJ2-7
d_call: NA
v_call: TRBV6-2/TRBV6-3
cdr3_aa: CAIKRDNSYEQYF
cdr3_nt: TGTGCCATCAAAAGGGACAACTCCTACGAGCAGTACTTC

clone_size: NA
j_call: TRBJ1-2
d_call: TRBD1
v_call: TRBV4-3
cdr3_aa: CASSQGQGWDGYTF
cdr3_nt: TGCGCCAGCAGCCAAGGACAGGGGTGGGATGGCTACACCTTC

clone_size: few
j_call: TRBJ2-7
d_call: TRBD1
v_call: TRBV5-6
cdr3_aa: CASSQFTGQGYEQYF
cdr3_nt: TGTGCCAGCAGCCAATTTACGGGACAGGGCTACGAGCAGTACTTC

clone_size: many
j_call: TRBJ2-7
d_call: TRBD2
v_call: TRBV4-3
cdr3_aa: CASSQDVASGGKGEQYF
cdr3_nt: TGCGCCAGCAGCCAAGATGTAGCCTCGGGGGGGAAAGGCGAGCAGTACTTC

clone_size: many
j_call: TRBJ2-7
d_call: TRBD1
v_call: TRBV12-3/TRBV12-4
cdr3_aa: CASSNLGQGYEQYF
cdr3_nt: TGTGCCAGCAGTAACCTGGGACAGGGCTACGAGCAGTACTTC

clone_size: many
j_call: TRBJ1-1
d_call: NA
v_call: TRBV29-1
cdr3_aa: CSVHSPGMNTEAFF
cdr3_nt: TGCAGCGTTCATTCTCCAGGAATGAACACTGAAGCTTTCTTT

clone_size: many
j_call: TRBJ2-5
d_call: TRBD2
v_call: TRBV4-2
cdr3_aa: CASSQGGTTKETQYF
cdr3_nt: TGTGCCAGCAGCCAAGGGGGGACTACAAAAGAGACCCAGTACTTC

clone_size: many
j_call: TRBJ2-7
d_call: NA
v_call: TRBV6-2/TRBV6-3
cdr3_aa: CASSYTRSLGEQYF
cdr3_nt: TGTGCCAGCAGTTACACCAGGAGCCTGGGCGAGCAGTACTTC

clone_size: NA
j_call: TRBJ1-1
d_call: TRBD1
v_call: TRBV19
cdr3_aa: CASSRDSHTEAFF
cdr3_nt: TGTGCCAGTAGTAGGGACAGCCACACTGAAGCTTTCTTT

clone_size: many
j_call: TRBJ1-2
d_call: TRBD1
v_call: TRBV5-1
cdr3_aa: CASSLKGTDYGYTF
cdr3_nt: TGTGCCAGCAGCTTAAAAGGGACAGACTATGGCTACACCTTC

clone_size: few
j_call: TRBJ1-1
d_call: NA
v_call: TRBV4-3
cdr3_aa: CASSQDLPGSRAEAFF
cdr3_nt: TGCGCCAGCAGCCAAGATTTGCCGGGTTCGAGAGCTGAAGCTTTCTTT

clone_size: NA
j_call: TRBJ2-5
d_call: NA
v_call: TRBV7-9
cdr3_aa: CASSLVSGGGETQYF
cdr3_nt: TGTGCCAGCAGCTTAGTATCGGGGGGCGGAGAGACCCAGTACTTC

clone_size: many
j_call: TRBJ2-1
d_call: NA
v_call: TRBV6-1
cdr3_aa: CASSTRSYNEQFF
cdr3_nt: TGTGCCAGCAGCACTCGCTCCTACAATGAGCAGTTCTTC

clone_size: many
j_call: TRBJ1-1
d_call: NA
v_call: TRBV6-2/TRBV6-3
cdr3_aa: CASSLAGVGEAFF
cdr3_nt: TGTGCCAGCAGTTTGGCAGGGGTGGGTGAAGCTTTCTTT

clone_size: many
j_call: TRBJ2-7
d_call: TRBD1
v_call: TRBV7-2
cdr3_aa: CASSPRGTGGDEQYF
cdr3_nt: TGTGCCAGCAGCCCCCGAGGGACAGGGGGCGACGAGCAGTACTTC

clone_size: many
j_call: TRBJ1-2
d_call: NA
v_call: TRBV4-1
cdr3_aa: CASSNRDLGYGYTF
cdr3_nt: TGCGCCAGCAGCAACCGGGACCTAGGCTATGGCTACACCTTC

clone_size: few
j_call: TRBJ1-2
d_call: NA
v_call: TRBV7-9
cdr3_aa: CASSLSQGLGYTF
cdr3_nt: TGTGCCAGCAGCTTATCCCAGGGACTCGGCTACACCTTC

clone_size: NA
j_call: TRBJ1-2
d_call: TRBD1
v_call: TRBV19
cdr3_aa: CGSDRGSFYGYTF
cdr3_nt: TGTGGATCGGACAGGGGATCTTTCTATGGCTACACCTTC

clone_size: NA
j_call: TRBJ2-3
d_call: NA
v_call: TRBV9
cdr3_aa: CASSVGGSVNTDTQYF
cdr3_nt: TGTGCCAGCAGCGTCGGGGGTAGCGTAAACACAGATACGCAGTATTTT

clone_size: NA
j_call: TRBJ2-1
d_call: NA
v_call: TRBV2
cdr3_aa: CASSGAREQFF
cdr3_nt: TGTGCCAGCAGCGGGGCCAGGGAGCAGTTCTTC

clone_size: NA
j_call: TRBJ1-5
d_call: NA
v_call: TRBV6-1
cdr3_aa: CASKIVPGQPQHF
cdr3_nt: TGTGCCAGCAAGATCGTACCGGGGCAGCCCCAGCATTTT

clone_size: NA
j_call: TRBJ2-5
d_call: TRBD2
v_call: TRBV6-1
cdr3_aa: CASSRTSGDQETQYF
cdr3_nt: TGTGCCAGCAGCAGGACTAGTGGCGACCAAGAGACCCAGTACTTC

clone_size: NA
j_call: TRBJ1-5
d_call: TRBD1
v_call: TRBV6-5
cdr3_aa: CASSYLDREQPQHF
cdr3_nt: TGTGCCAGCAGTTATCTTGACAGGGAACAGCCCCAGCATTTT

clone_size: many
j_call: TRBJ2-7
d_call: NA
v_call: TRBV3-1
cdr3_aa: CASSQDSEQYF
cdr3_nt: TGTGCCAGCAGCCAAGATTCCGAGCAGTACTTC

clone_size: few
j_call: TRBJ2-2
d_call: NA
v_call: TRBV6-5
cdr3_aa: CASSSLREPAGELFF
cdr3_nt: TGTGCCAGCAGTTCCCTTCGGGAGCCGGCCGGGGAGCTGTTTTTT

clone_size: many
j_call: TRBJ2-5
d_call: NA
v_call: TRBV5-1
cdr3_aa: CASSLESGWAETQYF
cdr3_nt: TGTGCCAGCAGCTTGGAGTCAGGGTGGGCCGAGACCCAGTACTTC

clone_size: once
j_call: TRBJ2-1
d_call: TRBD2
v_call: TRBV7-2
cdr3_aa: CASSPMGLAGGPGVGFF
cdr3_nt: TGTGCCAGCAGCCCAATGGGACTAGCGGGAGGGCCCGGTGTTGGGTTCTTC

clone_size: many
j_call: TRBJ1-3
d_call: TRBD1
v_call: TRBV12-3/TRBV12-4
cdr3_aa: CASRDRAISGNTTYF
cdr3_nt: TGTGCCAGCAGGGACAGGGCAATCTCTGGAAACACCACATATTTT

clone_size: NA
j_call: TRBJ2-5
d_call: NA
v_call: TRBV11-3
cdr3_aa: CASSLGPMETQYF
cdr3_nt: TGTGCCAGCAGCTTAGGTCCCATGGAGACCCAGTACTTC

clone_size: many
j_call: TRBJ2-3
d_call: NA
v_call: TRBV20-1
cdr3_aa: CSAGQRLSTDTQYF
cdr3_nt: TGCAGTGCTGGACAGCGACTGAGCACAGATACGCAGTATTTT

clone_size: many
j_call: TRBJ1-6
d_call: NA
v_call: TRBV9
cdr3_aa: CASSVGQINSPLHF
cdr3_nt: TGTGCCAGCAGCGTAGGACAAATTAATTCACCCCTCCACTTT

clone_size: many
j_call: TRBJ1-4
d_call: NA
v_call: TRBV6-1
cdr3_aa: CAVRGFNEKLFF
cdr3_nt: TGTGCCGTCAGGGGCTTCAATGAAAAACTGTTTTTT

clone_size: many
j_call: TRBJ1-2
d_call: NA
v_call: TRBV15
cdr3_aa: CATSRDRQARPYGYTF
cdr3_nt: TGTGCCACCAGCAGAGATCGGCAGGCCAGGCCCTATGGCTACACCTTC

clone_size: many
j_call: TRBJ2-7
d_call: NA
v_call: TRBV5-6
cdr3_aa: CASSLDGVTYEQYF
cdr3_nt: TGTGCCAGCAGCTTGGATGGCGTAACCTACGAGCAGTACTTC

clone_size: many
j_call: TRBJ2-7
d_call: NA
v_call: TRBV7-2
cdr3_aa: CASSLDPSTSRPLSDEQYF
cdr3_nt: TGTGCCAGCAGCTTAGATCCCTCCACTAGCCGCCCTTTATCCGACGAGCAGTACTTC

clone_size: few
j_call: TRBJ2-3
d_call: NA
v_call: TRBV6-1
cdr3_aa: CATTGASARSDTQYF
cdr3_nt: TGTGCCACCACCGGGGCTAGCGCGCGCTCAGATACGCAGTATTTT

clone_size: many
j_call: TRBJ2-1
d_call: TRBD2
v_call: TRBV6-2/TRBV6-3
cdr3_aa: CASSRGGGLTYYEQFF
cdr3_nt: TGTGCCAGCAGCCGAGGCGGGGGTCTTACCTATTATGAGCAGTTCTTC

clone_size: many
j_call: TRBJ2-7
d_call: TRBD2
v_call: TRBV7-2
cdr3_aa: CASSIRLAGGEQYF
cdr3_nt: TGTGCCAGCAGCATACGACTAGCGGGAGGTGAGCAGTACTTC

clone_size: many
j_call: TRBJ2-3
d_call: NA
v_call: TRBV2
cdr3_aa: CASRSGTSTDTQYF
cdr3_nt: TGTGCCAGCAGATCCGGGACTAGCACAGATACGCAGTATTTT

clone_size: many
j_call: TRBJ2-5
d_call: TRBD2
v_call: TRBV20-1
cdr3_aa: CSAPLTSGIGTQYF
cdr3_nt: TGCAGTGCTCCCTTGACTAGCGGGATAGGGACCCAGTACTTC

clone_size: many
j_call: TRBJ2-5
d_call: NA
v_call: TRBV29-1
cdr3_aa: CSAPEGGTEGAQYF
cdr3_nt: TGCAGCGCCCCTGAGGGAGGTACAGAAGGGGCCCAGTACTTC

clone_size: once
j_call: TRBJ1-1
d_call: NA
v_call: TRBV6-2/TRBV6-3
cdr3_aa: CASSDGTMNTEAFF
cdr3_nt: TGTGCCAGCAGTGACGGGACAATGAACACTGAAGCTTTCTTT

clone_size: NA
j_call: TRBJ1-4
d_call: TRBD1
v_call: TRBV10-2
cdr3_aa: CASTGGAEKLFF
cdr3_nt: TGCGCCAGCACAGGGGGCGCTGAAAAACTGTTTTTT

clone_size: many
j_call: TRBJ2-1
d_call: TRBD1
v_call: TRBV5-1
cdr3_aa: CASSTGQVSYNEQFF
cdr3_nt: TGTGCCAGCAGCACGGGACAGGTCTCCTACAATGAGCAGTTCTTC

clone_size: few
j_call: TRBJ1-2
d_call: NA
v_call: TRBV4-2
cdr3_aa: CASSQASTGPTNYGYTF
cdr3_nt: TGTGCCAGCAGCCAAGCGTCGACAGGCCCGACTAACTATGGCTACACCTTC

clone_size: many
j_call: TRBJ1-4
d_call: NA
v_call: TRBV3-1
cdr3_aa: CASSQGPEKLFF
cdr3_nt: TGTGCCAGCAGCCAGGGACCGGAAAAACTGTTTTTT

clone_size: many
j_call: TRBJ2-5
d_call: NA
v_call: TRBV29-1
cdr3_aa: CRLKLETQYF
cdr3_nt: TGCAGACTAAAATTGGAGACCCAGTACTTC

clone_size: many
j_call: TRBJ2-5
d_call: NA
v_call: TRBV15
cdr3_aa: CATSRDAMYSPQETQYF
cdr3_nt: TGTGCCACCAGCAGAGATGCAATGTACAGCCCCCAAGAGACCCAGTACTTC

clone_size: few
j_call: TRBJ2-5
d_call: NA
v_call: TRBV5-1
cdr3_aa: CASSVEAYQETQYF
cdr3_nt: TGTGCCAGCAGCGTAGAGGCATACCAAGAGACCCAGTACTTC

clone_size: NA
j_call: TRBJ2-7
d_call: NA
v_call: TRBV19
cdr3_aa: CASSIDAHEQYF
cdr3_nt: TGTGCCAGTAGTATAGATGCCCACGAGCAGTACTTC

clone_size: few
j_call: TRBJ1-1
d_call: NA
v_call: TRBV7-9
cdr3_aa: CASSLTLRRPEAFF
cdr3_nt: TGTGCCAGCAGCTTAACGCTAAGGCGGCCTGAAGCTTTCTTT

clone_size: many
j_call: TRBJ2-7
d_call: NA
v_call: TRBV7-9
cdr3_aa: CASSLARGNEQYF
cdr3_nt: TGTGCCAGCAGCTTAGCAAGGGGGAACGAGCAGTACTTC

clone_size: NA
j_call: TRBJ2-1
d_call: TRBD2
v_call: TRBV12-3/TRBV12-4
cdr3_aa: CASSLARSRTSGRNEQFF
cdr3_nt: TGTGCCAGCAGTTTAGCGCGGTCAAGGACTAGCGGGAGAAATGAGCAGTTCTTC

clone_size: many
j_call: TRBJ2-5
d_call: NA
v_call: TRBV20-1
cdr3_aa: CSAGDLRWATQYF
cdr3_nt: TGCAGTGCGGGGGACCTCCGATGGGCGACCCAGTACTTC

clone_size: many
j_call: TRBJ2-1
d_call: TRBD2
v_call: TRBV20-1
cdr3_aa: CSAEPTSGRARLRNEQFF
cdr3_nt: TGCAGTGCTGAGCCGACTAGCGGGAGGGCTAGGCTTAGGAATGAGCAGTTCTTC

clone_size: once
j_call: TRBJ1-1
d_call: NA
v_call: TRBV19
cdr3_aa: CASRYEGRQTTEAFF
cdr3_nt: TGTGCCAGTAGGTATGAGGGACGCCAGACAACTGAAGCTTTCTTT